What follows are 8 T cell receptor beta chains derived from one specimen sequenced in a study of blood T cell repertoires in COVID-19. Produced via immunoSEQ multiplex PCR; TCRdb's table is partial and in-frame only. The sample yields about 81,000 clones, about 80% seen once. The material sequenced was peripheral blood. The receptors shown here come from a human donor in a cohort sampled during active COVID-19.

V is TRBV27 and J is TRBJ1-4, with D perhaps TRBD1 (6 bases). The length of the CDR3 is 15 residues. The V gene lost 5 bases and the J gene lost 8 bases, with 18 bases spanning the gap. Per germline, CDR1 MNHEY and CDR2 SMNVEV (reference sequence). CDR3 DNA sequence: TGTGCCAGCAGTCCCCAGGGGACGCGGAAAGAAAAACTGTTTTTT. Its translation: CASSPQGTRKEKLFF.

This sequence joins TRBV6-5 and TRBJ1-2, with 9 bases matching TRBD1. The germline gives CDR1 MNHEY, CDR2 SVGAGI. This CDR3 comprises 15 residues. Unmatched junction bases numbered 7, after V lost 6 bases and J lost 2 bases. CDR3 bases: TGTGCCAGCAGAGGGACAGGGAGTCGGAACTATGGCTACACCTTC. Its protein product is CASRGTGSRNYGYTF.

V is TRBV4-1 and J is TRBJ2-1; 15 positions agree with TRBD2. This CDR3 is built from 18 residues. With V trimmed by 0 bases and J by 1 base, 1 base remained unmatched. Germline lookup yields CDR1 MGHRA and CDR2 YSYEKL. The CDR3 bases are TGCGCCAGCAGCCAAGAGGGACTAGCGGGGGGTTCCTACAATGAGCAGTTCTTC. It translates to CASSQEGLAGGSYNEQFF.

This clone turned up a few times. This chain links TRBV18 with TRBJ1-4, with D unclear. Germline CDR1 is KGHSH and CDR2 is LQKENI. The CDR3 extends over 13 amino acids. Trimming stripped 3 bases from V and 7 bases from J, with 9 bases between. The CDR3: CASSPSGSEKLFF. For the CDR3, the DNA is TGTGCCAGCTCACCGTCGGGAAGTGAAAAACTGTTTTTT.

This clone appeared a few times. The rearrangement joins TRBV7-9 to TRBJ2-7, with TRBD1 identical over 9 bases. This CDR3 has 14 residues. Germline trimming cut 4 bases from V and 3 bases from J; bases unmatched to any gene: 4. Germline CDR1 is SEHNR and CDR2 is FQNEAQ (reference sequence). This CDR3 reads CASSWGQGFYEQYF. In DNA form, the CDR3 reads TGTGCCAGCAGCTGGGGACAGGGATTCTACGAGCAGTACTTC. The whole variable domain, remainder taken from reference TRBV7-9 and TRBJ2-7, is DTGVSQNPRHKITKRGQNVTFRCDPISEHNRLYWYRQTLGQGPEFLTYFQNEAQLEKSRLLSDRFSAERPKGSFSTLEIQRTEQGDSAMYLCASSWGQGFYEQYFGPGTRLTVT.

This clone was seen a few times. The gene calls are TRBV10-3 and TRBJ1-1; 9 nucleotides line up with TRBD1. This CDR3 has 14 amino acids. Germline V gene sequence: CDR1 ENHRY, CDR2 SYGVKD. The J segment lost 5 bases and the V segment lost 6 bases, leaving 7 bases of the junction unmatched. The CDR3 loop reads CAISVQGAKTEAFF. The CDR3, as DNA: TGTGCCATCAGCGTACAGGGGGCAAAAACTGAAGCTTTCTTT.

This clone was seen a few times. The gene calls are TRBV6-1 and TRBJ1-4; D gene unclear. The CDR3 runs to 17 residues. Trimming stripped 0 bases from V and 0 bases from J, with 11 bases between. Germline-derived CDR1 and CDR2 are MNHNS and SASEGT. CDR3 DNA: TGTGCCAGCAGTGAAGCGCTTCCGGGTGCAACTAATGAAAAACTGTTTTTT. Translated, it gives CASSEALPGATNEKLFF.

The chain recombines TRBV3-1 (or the pseudogene TRBV3-2) with TRBJ2-3, with 8 bases aligning to TRBD2. The CDR3 has 17 amino acids. From germline, CDR1 is LGHDT and CDR2 YNNKEL (reference sequence). V was pared by 2 bases and J by 10 bases, with 17 bases of the junction left unmatched. Here the CDR3 reads CASSQRSKAGAQPPQYF. In DNA form, the CDR3 reads TGTGCCAGCAGCCAAAGAAGCAAAGCGGGGGCCCAACCTCCGCAGTATTTT.